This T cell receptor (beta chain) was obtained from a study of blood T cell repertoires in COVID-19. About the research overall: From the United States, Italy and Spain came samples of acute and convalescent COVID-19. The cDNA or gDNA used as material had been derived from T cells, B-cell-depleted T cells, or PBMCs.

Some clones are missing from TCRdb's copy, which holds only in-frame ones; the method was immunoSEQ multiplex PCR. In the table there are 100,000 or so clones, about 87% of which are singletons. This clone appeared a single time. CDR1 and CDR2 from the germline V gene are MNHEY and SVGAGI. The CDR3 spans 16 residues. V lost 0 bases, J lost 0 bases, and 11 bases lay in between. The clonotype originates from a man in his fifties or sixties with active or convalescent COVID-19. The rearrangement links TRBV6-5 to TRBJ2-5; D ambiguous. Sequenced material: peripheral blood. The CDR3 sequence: CASSYSETPYQETQYF. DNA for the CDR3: TGTGCCAGCAGTTACTCGGAGACCCCGTACCAAGAGACCCAGTACTTC.